These 25 T cell receptor beta chains were sequenced from one sample in a study of radiotherapy plus CTLA-4 blockade in lung cancer. Profiled with immunoSEQ multiplex PCR; TCRdb holds only in-frame clones, not every one. In the table there are more than 90,000 clones, more than 65% of which are singletons. The source was peripheral blood, collected from a patient treated with radiotherapy plus ipilimumab. Receptor source: a human donor with non-small cell lung cancer that progressed on radiotherapy plus ipilimumab. Some clones in this sample may be carry-over from other donors' samples.

The chain recombines TRBV2 with TRBJ2-7; possibly TRBD1 for D (6 bases). V lost 4 bases, J lost 6 bases, and 16 bases lay in between. From germline, CDR1 is SNHLY and CDR2 FYNNEI. There are 14 residues in the CDR3. The CDR3 is CASSGTRGMSEQYF. DNA of the CDR3: TGTGCCAGCAGTGGGACCAGGGGAATGAGCGAGCAGTACTTC.

This rearrangement joins TRBV5-4 to TRBJ2-1; 11 bases fit TRBD2. The CDR3 contains 17 residues. CDR1 is SGHNT and CDR2 is YYREEE in the germline V gene (reference sequence). The trim removed 2 bases at V and 2 bases at J, leaving 6 bases unmatched. The CDR3 DNA is TGTGCCAGCAGCTTCACGAAGACTAGCGGGGCCTACAATGAGCAGTTCTTC. Protein product: CASSFTKTSGAYNEQFF.

This chain links TRBV5-6 with TRBJ2-1; 7 positions match TRBD1. In germline, CDR1 is SGHDT, CDR2 YYEEEE. The CDR3 runs to 16 residues. V trimming: 8 bases; J trimming: 1 base; junction bases outside the gene matches: 12. The CDR3 DNA follows: TGTGCCAGAGCAGACAAGGACAGGCAGTCCTACAATGAGCAGTTCTTC. It encodes CARADKDRQSYNEQFF. The complete variable domain, with remaining parts taken from reference TRBV5-6 and TRBJ2-1, reads DAGVTQSPTHLIKTRGQQVTLRCSPKSGHDTVSWYQQALGQGPQFIFQYYEEEERQRGNFPDRFSGHQFPNYSSELNVNALLLGDSALYLCARADKDRQSYNEQFFGPGTRLTVL.

This sequence joins TRBV28 and TRBJ2-7; D tentatively fits TRBD1 or TRBD2 (6 bases each). This CDR3 has 15 residues. Trimming stripped 5 bases from V and 6 bases from J, with 20 bases between. Germline values: CDR1 MDHEN, CDR2 SYDVKM. CDR3 sequence reads: CASSLGGDTLGEQYF. The DNA for the CDR3 is TGTGCCAGCAGTCTGGGCGGGGACACTCTGGGCGAGCAGTACTTC.

V gene TRBV5-1 combines with J gene TRBJ2-2; TRBD1 matches at 10 bases. Looked up from germline, CDR1 is SGHRS and CDR2 is YFSETQ. Trimming took 4 bases from V and 3 from J; bases not matched to a gene: 9. The CDR3 totals 17 residues. The CDR3 reads CASSQGPGTGDTGELFF. Written as DNA, the CDR3 is TGCGCCAGCAGCCAAGGCCCCGGGACAGGGGACACCGGGGAGCTGTTTTTT.

The V gene is TRBV7-9, the J gene TRBJ1-2; TRBD1 matches at 9 bases. J gave up 6 bases and V 4 bases, and 3 bases lay outside the gene matches. CDR1 SEHNR and CDR2 FQNEAQ come from the germline V gene (reference sequence). The CDR3 extends over 13 amino acids. This CDR3 is CASSYRTGDGYTF. CDR3 nucleotides: TGTGCCAGCAGCTACCGGACAGGGGATGGCTACACCTTC.

A remark on this clone: Additional DNA sequences in this sample encode the identical CDR3. The chain combines TRBV2 with TRBJ1-2; 8 nucleotides align to TRBD1. The germline gives CDR1 SNHLY, CDR2 FYNNEI. CDR3 length: 12 amino acids. V was pared by 6 bases and J by 8 bases, with 5 bases of the junction left unmatched. CDR3 protein: CASSATGDGYTF. DNA of the CDR3: TGTGCCAGCAGCGCGACAGGGGACGGCTACACCTTC.

A single count supports this clone. The V and J genes are TRBV19 and TRBJ1-1; D might be TRBD1 (5 bases). Germline-derived CDR1 and CDR2 are LNHDA and SQIVND (reference sequence). The CDR3 sequence is 13 residues long. The germline V and J ends were trimmed by 2 bases and 6 bases, with 10 bases remaining between them. The CDR3 sequence is CASSIRGSPEAFF. CDR3 DNA: TGTGCCAGTAGTATAAGGGGTAGCCCTGAAGCTTTCTTT.

This clone came up a few times. The rearrangement links TRBV5-1 to TRBJ1-1, with D perhaps matching TRBD1 (6 bases). The CDR3 is 14 amino acids. CDR1 and CDR2 from the germline V gene are SGHRS and YFSETQ. V was pared by 4 bases and J by 5 bases, with 15 bases between. In DNA form, the CDR3 reads TGCGCCAGCAGCACCTGGGGGCGAAATACTGAAGCTTTCTTT. Protein product: CASSTWGRNTEAFF.

V and J are TRBV6-5 and TRBJ1-1; possibly TRBD1 for D (5 bases). The CDR3 covers 13 residues. Germline CDR1 reads MNHEY; CDR2 reads SVGAGI. Trimming removed 6 bases from V and 3 bases from J, with 11 bases in between. The CDR3 DNA is TGTGCCAGCAGAGACCAGGGATACACTGAAGCTTTCTTT. Its translation is CASRDQGYTEAFF.

V and J are TRBV7-3 and TRBJ2-7; 13 bases map to TRBD2. V trimming: 6 bases; J trimming: 5 bases; junction bases outside the gene matches: 4. Looked up from germline, CDR1 is SGHTA and CDR2 is FQGTGA. CDR3 length equals 14 residues. The CDR3 reads CASSLTSGGHEQYF. DNA of the CDR3: TGTGCCAGCAGTCTGACTAGCGGGGGGCACGAGCAGTACTTC.

The CDR3 DNA reads TGTGCCAGCTCACCAGGACAGGGAGTGAACACTGAAGCTTTCTTT. Encoded protein: CASSPGQGVNTEAFF. J is TRBJ1-1 and V is TRBV18, with 8 bases aligning to TRBD1. Germline CDR1 is KGHSH and CDR2 is LQKENI. J gave up 0 bases and V 2 bases, and 2 bases lay outside the gene matches. CDR3 length equals 15 residues.

The gene calls are TRBV5-1 and TRBJ1-1; perhaps TRBD1 as D (5 bases). The germline CDR1 and CDR2 sequences are SGHRS and YFSETQ. Trimming took 0 bases from V and 1 from J, leaving 16 bases between them. This CDR3 is built from 17 residues. Here the CDR3 reads CASSLVGPGGWNTEAFF. Here the CDR3 DNA reads TGCGCCAGCAGCTTGGTGGGCCCCGGGGGGTGGAACACTGAAGCTTTCTTT.

The chain couples TRBV6-5 to TRBJ1-2; the D gene is possibly TRBD1 (5 bases). Germline values: CDR1 MNHEY, CDR2 SVGAGI. The CDR3 consists of 14 residues. V gave up 6 bases and J gave up 2 bases, with 13 bases separating them. The CDR3 DNA sequence: TGTGCCAGCAGGCCCGCTTCAGGGAACTATGGCTACACCTTC. Its protein is CASRPASGNYGYTF.

The rearrangement uses TRBV18 and TRBJ2-3; D is ambiguous. The V gene lost 4 bases and the J gene lost 0 bases, with 8 bases spanning the gap. There are 14 residues in the CDR3. Germline CDR1 is KGHSH and CDR2 is LQKENI. The CDR3 DNA reads as TGTGCCAGCTCACTCGACGGCAGCACAGATACGCAGTATTTT. Translated, it gives CASSLDGSTDTQYF. Full variable domain (remainder filled in from reference TRBV18 and TRBJ2-3): NAGVMQNPRHLVRRRGQEARLRCSPMKGHSHVYWYRQLPEEGLKFMVYLQKENIIDESGMPKERFSAEFPKEGPSILRIQQVVRGDSAAYFCASSLDGSTDTQYFGPGTRLTVL.

The chain uses TRBV5-1 and TRBJ2-7; the match to TRBD2 covers 7 bases. The ends lost 0 bases at V and 2 bases at J; junction bases unmatched: 2. Germline values: CDR1 SGHRS, CDR2 YFSETQ. There are 14 residues in the CDR3. CDR3 protein: CASSLDAGAYEQYF. DNA for the CDR3: TGCGCCAGCAGCTTGGATGCGGGGGCCTACGAGCAGTACTTC.

The genes are TRBV4-3 and TRBJ1-5; weak D call: TRBD1 (5 bases). Germline CDR1 is LGHNA and CDR2 is YSLEER. The CDR3 totals 14 residues. V lost 0 bases, J lost 5 bases, and 8 bases lay in between. The CDR3 here is CASSQDSGYQPQHF. The CDR3 DNA sequence: TGCGCCAGCAGCCAAGATTCAGGGTATCAGCCCCAGCATTTT.

This chain joins TRBV5-1 and TRBJ2-7, with 10 bases that match TRBD2. Germline lookup yields CDR1 SGHRS and CDR2 YFSETQ. The V gene end was trimmed by 1 base and the J gene end by 8 bases; junction bases not matched to a gene: 9. The length of the CDR3 is 15 residues. CDR3 amino acids: CASSLLAGAELKQYF. The CDR3 DNA reads as TGCGCCAGCAGCTTGCTAGCGGGGGCCGAGTTGAAGCAGTACTTC.

This clone has more than one count but fewer than ten. The V call is TRBV6-5, the J call TRBJ2-2; tentatively, D is TRBD1 (5 bases). V gave up 5 bases and J gave up 3 bases, with 10 bases separating them. The CDR3 runs to 14 residues. Looked up from germline, CDR1 is MNHEY and CDR2 is SVGAGI. The CDR3 protein is CASSPPTDTGELFF. CDR3 sequence (DNA): TGTGCCAGCAGTCCCCCGACAGACACCGGGGAGCTGTTTTTT.

V and J are TRBV10-2 and TRBJ2-3; D is perhaps TRBD1 or TRBD2 (5 bases each). Germline V gene data show CDR1 as WSHSY and CDR2 as SAAADI. This CDR3 contains 14 residues. Trimming stripped 7 bases from V and 9 bases from J, with 20 bases between. CDR3 in amino acids: CASTEGPHGQTQYF. CDR3 in DNA: TGCGCCAGCACCGAGGGACCCCACGGCCAAACGCAGTATTTT.

This clone was seen only a few times. The chain has TRBV6-6 and TRBJ1-6; D unresolved. The CDR3 covers 13 residues. In germline, CDR1 is MNHNY, CDR2 SVGAGI (reference sequence). Trimming left V 2 bases short and J 5 bases short, with 4 bases between. In nucleotides, the CDR3 is TGTGCCAGCAGTTACAGGGATAATTCACCCCTCCACTTT. Protein sequence: CASSYRDNSPLHF.

The table lists this clone with a few counts. The chain couples TRBV2 to TRBJ2-4; 8 bases agree with TRBD1. This CDR3 contains 17 residues. The V gene end was trimmed by 8 bases and the J gene end by 0 bases; junction bases not matched to a gene: 12. Germline lookup yields CDR1 SNHLY and CDR2 FYNNEI. In DNA form, the CDR3 reads TGTGCCAGCTTCGGGCAGGGGGCCAGTGTAGCCAAAAACATTCAGTACTTC. As protein: CASFGQGASVAKNIQYF. The variable domain in full, completed from reference TRBV2 and TRBJ2-4, reads EPEVTQTPSHQVTQMGQEVILRCVPISNHLYFYWYRQILGQKVEFLVSFYNNEISEKSEIFDDQFSVERPDGSNFTLKIRSTKLEDSAMYFCASFGQGASVAKNIQYFGAGTRLSVL.

V is TRBV4-3 and J is TRBJ1-1; tentatively, D is TRBD1 (6 bases). This CDR3 is 16 amino acids long. Trimming cost V 4 bases and J 4 bases, with 19 bases left between them. Germline V gene sequence: CDR1 LGHNA, CDR2 YSLEER. In DNA, the CDR3 is TGCGCCAGCAGCCCCTTCGGGGCAGGGGTGGGCACTGAAGCTTTCTTT. Amino acids: CASSPFGAGVGTEAFF.

This chain links TRBV6-1 with TRBJ1-1; tentative D call: TRBD1 (6 bases). V shed 3 bases and J shed 5 bases, with 16 bases lying between them. CDR3 length: 15 amino acids. Germline V gene data show CDR1 as MNHNS and CDR2 as SASEGT. The CDR3 DNA follows: TGTGCCAGCAGTGACCAACCGCGGGGGCCGACTGAAGCTTTCTTT. Its protein product is CASSDQPRGPTEAFF.

The chain has TRBV5-1 and TRBJ1-2; no reliable D call. V was trimmed by 0 bases and J by 2 bases, leaving 5 bases between them. CDR1 SGHRS and CDR2 YFSETQ come from the germline V gene. The CDR3 runs 13 residues. CDR3 in amino acids: CASSLDWNYGYTF. DNA of the CDR3: TGCGCCAGCAGCTTGGACTGGAACTATGGCTACACCTTC.